The entry that follows covers one T cell receptor (beta chain) sequence. Profiled with immunoSEQ multiplex PCR; TCRdb holds only in-frame clones, not every one. Here the sample spans about 170,000 clones, around nine tenths being singletons. This entry is derived from a study of control samples from healthy donors and cancer patients. V was pared by 0 bases and J by 3 bases, with 9 bases between. The CDR3 totals 14 residues. CDR1 is SGDLS, CDR2 YYNGEE, per germline. The sequence was obtained from a man aged 25-40 years in good health. The gene calls are TRBV9 and TRBJ1-1; D call uncertain. Input material: blood. This CDR3 is CASSVGGSHTEAFF. CDR3 DNA sequence: TGTGCCAGCAGCGTAGGGGGATCGCACACTGAAGCTTTCTTT.